These 6 T cell receptor beta chains originate from one sample sequenced in a study of T-cell memory formation after mild COVID-19. TCRdb called the 5' RACE reads again in MiXCR, with one record for every CDR3 protein. The profile shows fewer than 250,000 distinct CDR3 sequences, roughly a tenth of them singletons. The sample comprised PBMCs or a T cell subset sorted from them (not recorded which). Every receptor here comes from a man aged 18 to 29 who had mild COVID-19 (a few samples of this study predate the infection). Cell type and time point are not known.

The rearrangement links TRBV4-3 to TRBJ1-2; D is possibly TRBD1 (6 bases). The V end was cut by 4 bases, the J end by 5 bases, with 20 bases between. This CDR3 is built from 16 residues. Looked up from germline, CDR1 is LGHNA and CDR2 is YSLEER. CDR3 coding DNA: TGCGCCAGCAGCCCCTATTTCGGGGGCGCCGGGTATGGCTACACCTTC. Protein: CASSPYFGGAGYGYTF.

There are a few counts of this clonotype. V usage is TRBV12-3 or TRBV12-4 and J usage is TRBJ1-5; D ambiguous. This CDR3 contains 12 residues. V was cut by 4 bases and J by 6 bases, with 7 bases left in between. CDR3 coding DNA: TGTGCCAGCAGTTACCCCCGTCAGCCCCAGCATTTT. Residues: CASSYPRQPQHF.

This clonotype has only a few counts. The chain uses TRBV30 and TRBJ2-1; a possible D gene is TRBD1 (5 bases). V was trimmed by 5 bases and J by 4 bases, leaving 12 bases between them. This CDR3 comprises 13 residues. The germline V gene has CDR1 GTSNPN and CDR2 SVGIG (reference sequence). In nucleotides, the CDR3 is TGTGCCTGGTCCCTGACAGAATACAATGAGCAGTTCTTC. Protein: CAWSLTEYNEQFF. The full variable domain, in which reference TRBV30 and TRBJ2-1 provide the parts outside the CDR3, is SQTIHQWPATLVQPVGSPLSLECTVEGTSNPNLYWYRQAAGRGLQLLFYSVGIGQISSEVPQNLSASRPQDRQFILSSKKLLLSDSGFYLCAWSLTEYNEQFFGPGTRLTVL.

The rearrangement joins TRBV7-2 to TRBJ1-1, with a tentative D call TRBD1 (5 bases). From germline, CDR1 is SGHTA and CDR2 FQGNSA. V lost 0 bases and J 7 bases, leaving 12 bases between the germline ends. The CDR3 contains 14 residues. The DNA for the CDR3 is TGTGCCAGCAGCTTAGCGTATGATAGGGGTGAAGCTTTCTTT. Its translation: CASSLAYDRGEAFF. Drawing the rest from reference TRBV7-2 and TRBJ1-1, the complete variable domain is GAGVSQSPSNKVTEKGKDVELRCDPISGHTALYWYRQSLGQGLEFLIYFQGNSAPDKSGLPSDRFSAERTGGSVSTLTIQRTQQEDSAVYLCASSLAYDRGEAFFGQGTRLTVV.

This clonotype was counted between two and nine times. The V call is TRBV6-2 or TRBV6-3, the J call TRBJ1-2; possibly TRBD1 for D (5 bases). Germline V gene lookup returns CDR1 MNHEY and CDR2 SVGEGT. Trimming cost V 4 bases and J 7 bases, with 22 bases left between them. The CDR3 covers 16 residues. CDR3 in amino acids: CASSSPTAVTNGGYTF. CDR3 coding DNA: TGTGCCAGCAGTTCCCCGACAGCTGTAACCAACGGTGGCTACACCTTC.

This clonotype appeared a few times. J is TRBJ2-6 and V is TRBV6-5; D unresolved. CDR3 length: 15 amino acids. V was cut by 2 bases and J by 2 bases, with 7 bases left in between. The germline CDR1 and CDR2 sequences are MNHEY and SVGAGI. The CDR3 DNA follows: TGTGCCAGCAGTTACCGTGTGCCTGGGGCCAACGTCCTGACTTTC. Amino acid sequence: CASSYRVPGANVLTF.